This T cell receptor beta chain was sequenced during a study of cytomegalovirus exposure and HLA in healthy donors. As for the study in general: From 170 million or so T cells, an earlier analysis saw around 120 million unique TCR beta sequences. Study results and caveats: The authors later linked a missense DCLRE1C variant to TCR beta V- and J-gene trimming.

Unmatched junction bases numbered 7, after V lost 3 bases and J lost 8 bases. CDR3 length: 14 amino acids. In germline, CDR1 is KGHSH, CDR2 LQKENI. The primer mix had 60 Vbeta and 13 Jbeta primers. TCRdb's copy holds only in-frame clones and misses some; the assay was immunoSEQ multiplex PCR. The sample carries under 150,000 clones, roughly four fifths recorded once. Notes on this clone: What it binds is unknown.

The material sequenced was PBMCs. The chain has TRBV18 and TRBJ2-1; 7 bases are shared with TRBD2. The TCR sequence derives from a woman aged 45 to 65 in good health and CMV-seropositive. The CDR3 DNA follows: TGTGCCAGCTCACCCGCGGGGGAAGAAGATGAGCAGTTCTTC. Amino acid sequence: CASSPAGEEDEQFF.